The 21 T cell receptor beta chains in this list originate from one sample, sequenced in a study of blood T cell repertoires in COVID-19. Clones were sequenced by immunoSEQ multiplex PCR, and TCRdb holds only the in-frame ones, with some missing. The profile shows about 440,000 clones, less than 95% of them singletons. Material: PBMCs or T cells enriched from blood (not recorded which). The origin of the receptors is a man younger than 35 who had recovered from COVID-19.

This chain connects TRBV7-2 to TRBJ2-7; D is possibly TRBD1 (5 bases). The V end lost 4 bases, the J end lost 5 bases, and 15 bases lay between the germline ends. The CDR3 is made up of 14 amino acids. Germline CDR1 reads SGHTA; CDR2 reads FQGNSA. CDR3 region: CASSSSQGRNEQYF. As DNA, the CDR3 is TGTGCCAGCAGCTCCAGCCAGGGTCGGAACGAGCAGTACTTC.

This clone was seen just once. This chain uses TRBV19 with TRBJ1-2; no clear D gene. The CDR3 has 12 amino acids. Per the germline V gene, CDR1 is LNHDA and CDR2 is SQIVND (reference sequence). The V end was cut by 3 bases, the J end by 4 bases, with 6 bases between. The chain's CDR3 is CASSIRPYGYTF. Here the CDR3 DNA reads TGTGCCAGTAGTATCCGTCCCTATGGCTACACCTTC.

The rearrangement joins TRBV2 to TRBJ2-1; 8 bases are shared with TRBD2. V lost 6 bases, J lost 8 bases, and 9 bases stayed unmatched. CDR1 and CDR2 (germline): SNHLY, FYNNEI. This CDR3 region has 14 residues. Written as DNA, the CDR3 is TGTGCCAGCAGGGGGGTGCGGGAGGTTGATGAGCAGTTCTTC. Its protein product is CASRGVREVDEQFF. The full variable domain, in which reference TRBV2 and TRBJ2-1 provide the parts outside the CDR3, is EPEVTQTPSHQVTQMGQEVILRCVPISNHLYFYWYRQILGQKVEFLVSFYNNEISEKSEIFDDQFSVERPDGSNFTLKIRSTKLEDSAMYFCASRGVREVDEQFFGPGTRLTVL.

The J gene is TRBJ2-7, the V gene TRBV7-8; TRBD1 matches at 7 bases. The J segment lost 7 bases and the V segment lost 5 bases, leaving 14 bases of the junction unmatched. Germline CDR1 is SGHVS and CDR2 is FQNEAQ. The length of the CDR3 is 15 residues. The CDR3 DNA sequence: TGTGCCAGCAGCGCAGACAGGGACCTGTCTAGGGAGCAGTACTTC. This codes for CASSADRDLSREQYF.

This chain connects TRBV3-1 (or the pseudogene TRBV3-2) to TRBJ1-2, with D possibly being TRBD1 (5 bases). The CDR3 runs 12 residues. Trimming pared 4 bases from V and 5 bases from J, leaving 8 bases between. CDR1 and CDR2 (germline): LGHDT, YNNKEL (reference sequence). CDR3: CASSPDRYGYTF. The CDR3 nucleotides are TGTGCCAGCAGCCCTGACAGATATGGCTACACCTTC.

The rearrangement joins TRBV3-1 (or the pseudogene TRBV3-2) to TRBJ1-1, with TRBD1 matching over 7 bases. There are 14 residues in the CDR3. The V gene's germline CDR1 is LGHDT and CDR2 YNNKEL (reference sequence). V lost 3 bases and J lost 3; bases outside the gene matches: 4. This CDR3 is CASSQTGSDTEAFF. The DNA of the CDR3 is TGTGCCAGCAGCCAGACAGGGTCGGACACTGAAGCTTTCTTT.

The count of this clone is one. The chain links TRBV5-4 to TRBJ2-1; D possibly corresponds to TRBD2 (6 bases). This CDR3 has 14 amino acids. Trimming removed 3 bases at V and 8 bases at J, with 15 bases between. The V gene's germline CDR1 is SGHNT and CDR2 YYREEE (reference sequence). CDR3 region: CASSSRTSIHEQFF. The CDR3 region has the DNA TGTGCCAGCAGCTCTCGAACTAGCATCCATGAGCAGTTCTTC. Full variable domain (outside the CDR3, taken from reference TRBV5-4 and TRBJ2-1): ETGVTQSPTHLIKTRGQQVTLRCSSQSGHNTVSWYQQALGQGPQFIFQYYREEENGRGNFPPRFSGLQFPNYSSELNVNALELDDSALYLCASSSRTSIHEQFFGPGTRLTVL.

The CDR3 sequence: CASSVALSGNTIYF. In DNA, the CDR3 is TGTGCCAGCAGCGTGGCCCTCTCTGGAAACACCATATATTTT. V is TRBV9 and J is TRBJ1-3, with D hard to call. CDR1 SGDLS and CDR2 YYNGEE come from the germline V gene. Trimming pared 2 bases from V and 0 bases from J, leaving 6 bases between. This CDR3 comprises 14 residues.

The chain has TRBV19 and TRBJ2-4, with 12 bases matching TRBD2. The CDR3 consists of 16 residues. CDR1 is LNHDA, CDR2 SQIVND, per germline (reference sequence). After removal of 8 bases from V and 0 bases from J, the junction contained 5 bases not matched to a gene. The CDR3 nucleotides are TGTGCCAGTCGATCGGGACTAGCGGGAGCCAAAAACATTCAGTACTTC. Its translation: CASRSGLAGAKNIQYF.

The CDR3 DNA reads as TGTGCCAGCAGCCAACCGGGGTCACCCCTCCACTTT. Its translation: CASSQPGSPLHF. The chain carries TRBV14 and TRBJ1-6, with D unclear. Germline CDR1 SGHDN, CDR2 FVKESK. The CDR3 is 12 residues long. V lost 2 bases and J lost 10, with 6 bases in between.

The gene calls are TRBV10-3 and TRBJ1-6; D call uncertain. The V and J ends lost 0 bases and 7 bases respectively, with 10 bases between them. Germline values: CDR1 ENHRY, CDR2 SYGVKD. The CDR3 consists of 15 residues. The DNA of the CDR3 is TGTGCCATCAGTGAGTCGGGCAGGAAGAATTCACCCCTCCACTTT. Protein: CAISESGRKNSPLHF.

The rearrangement joins TRBV25-1 to TRBJ1-2; D possibly corresponds to TRBD1 (5 bases). Germline values: CDR1 MGHDK, CDR2 SYGVNS. The CDR3 covers 14 residues. The V end lost 8 bases, the J end lost 5 bases, and 18 bases lay between the germline ends. CDR3 sequence reads: CASQAAGGGYGYTF. The CDR3 coding sequence is TGTGCCAGCCAAGCTGCGGGGGGTGGGTATGGCTACACCTTC.

This clone appeared many times. This sequence joins TRBV7-3 and TRBJ2-2; 8 bases align to TRBD2. The CDR3 is 15 amino acids. V lost 5 bases to trimming and J lost 7 bases; unmatched junction nucleotides: 9. Germline V gene lookup returns CDR1 SGHTA and CDR2 FQGTGA. The CDR3 loop reads CASSETTSVNGELFF. CDR3 nucleotides: TGTGCCAGCAGCGAAACGACTAGCGTTAACGGGGAGCTGTTTTTT.

Regarding this clone: Germline is not matched at one junction end, which may reflect a read error. The rearrangement links TRBV5-1 to TRBJ1-3, with 9 nucleotides matching TRBD1. Germline V gene lookup returns CDR1 SGHRS and CDR2 YFSETQ. This CDR3 is 17 amino acids long. The DNA of the CDR3 is TGCGCCGGCAGCCCGGGACAGGGCCTTCTCTCTGGAAACACCATATATTTT. Amino acid sequence: CAGSPGQGLLSGNTIYF. Combining the CDR3 with reference TRBV5-1 and TRBJ1-3 gives the whole variable domain KAGVTQTPRYLIKTRGQQVTLSCSPISGHRSVSWYQQTPGQGLQFLFEYFSETQRNKGNFPGRFSGRQFSNSRSEMNVSTLELGDSALYLCAGSPGQGLLSGNTIYFGEGSWLTVV.

The V call is TRBV5-6, the J call TRBJ1-2; TRBD1 aligns across 10 bases. Germline CDR1 and CDR2: SGHDT and YYEEEE. The CDR3 contains 15 residues. The trim removed 4 bases at V and 3 bases at J, leaving 6 bases unmatched. The CDR3 sequence is CASSQATGGYYGYTF. As DNA, the CDR3 is TGTGCCAGCAGCCAAGCGACAGGGGGCTACTATGGCTACACCTTC.

The chain uses TRBV5-1 and TRBJ2-1, with 8 bases identical to TRBD2. In germline, CDR1 is SGHRS, CDR2 YFSETQ. The CDR3 consists of 15 residues. V gave up 1 base and J gave up 6 bases; unmatched junction bases: 6. CDR3 sequence (DNA): TGCGCCAGCAGCTTGATCAGCGGGAGTTTCAATGAGCAGTTCTTC. Residues: CASSLISGSFNEQFF.

The V call is TRBV10-3, the J call TRBJ2-7, with 10 bases that match TRBD2. The V gene's germline CDR1 is ENHRY and CDR2 SYGVKD. With 0 bases clipped from V and 4 bases from J, the junction kept 6 bases outside the gene matches. The CDR3 is 16 residues long. CDR3 DNA: TGTGCCATCAGTGAGTCGCCCGGACTAGCGGAATACGAGCAGTACTTC. Its protein is CAISESPGLAEYEQYF.

This clone was counted once. J is TRBJ1-5 and V is TRBV18; D remains ambiguous. CDR1 KGHSH and CDR2 LQKENI come from the germline V gene. V was shortened by 4 bases and J by 7 bases, with 11 bases between the two germline ends. The CDR3 has 13 amino acids. The CDR3 protein is CASSLEVRQPQHF. The CDR3 DNA follows: TGTGCCAGCTCACTGGAGGTTCGGCAGCCCCAGCATTTT.

The chain recombines TRBV14 with TRBJ2-1, with 7 bases aligning to TRBD2. The germline gives CDR1 SGHDN, CDR2 FVKESK. The V and J ends lost 1 base and 3 bases, in that order; junction bases with no gene match: 6. The CDR3 spans 16 residues. The CDR3 nucleotides read TGTGCCAGCAGCCAAGTGGCGGGAGTCTTCTACAATGAGCAGTTCTTC. This encodes CASSQVAGVFYNEQFF.

This chain uses TRBV5-5 with TRBJ2-1, with a weak D call TRBD2 (5 bases). This CDR3 has 16 amino acids. The V gene's germline CDR1 is SGHKS and CDR2 YYEKEE (reference sequence). Trimming left V 2 bases short and J 4 bases short, with 16 bases between. As DNA, the CDR3 is TGTGCCAGCAGCTTTAGACTCGTTAGCGTGTACAATGAGCAGTTCTTC. This codes for CASSFRLVSVYNEQFF.

This clone was observed a single time. This chain joins TRBV3-1 (or the pseudogene TRBV3-2) and TRBJ1-2; D not resolved. The CDR3 extends over 16 amino acids. Germline V lookup: CDR1 LGHDT, CDR2 YNNKEL (reference sequence). The V gene lost 0 bases and the J gene lost 3 bases, with 14 bases spanning the gap. The CDR3 reads CASSQENVGRDYGYTF. The CDR3 nucleotides are TGTGCCAGCAGCCAAGAAAATGTAGGGCGGGACTATGGCTACACCTTC.